A selection of T cell receptor beta chains follows, all from one sample in a study of vaccination effects on CD4 cells after COVID-19. The data were produced by immunoSEQ multiplex PCR, yet TCRdb's version contains in-frame clones alone and is incomplete. The sample carries about 70,000 clones, around 80% recorded once. Antigens for these TCRs are unknown. The sample in question was CD4+ T cells from PBMCs cultured with SARS-CoV-2 spike peptides, obtained before COVID-19 vaccination. The receptors derive from a human donor who received a COVID-19 vaccine. Both conserved end residues are part of each CDR3. A row's size may be missing; if present it is once, few, many or a size class.

size: once; length: 13; V: TRBV13; CDR3: CASSKDRIYGYTF
size: NA; length: 14; V: TRBV2; CDR3: CASRLDSLNQPQHF
size: NA; length: 15; V: TRBV7-2; CDR3: CASSPRSAFNYGYTF
size: NA; length: 14; V: TRBV13; CDR3: CASSTGTGGYGYTF
size: NA; length: 16; V: TRBV2; CDR3: CASSESRGRAKNIQYF
size: NA; length: 16; V: TRBV24-1; CDR3: CATSDATQGRTDTQYF
size: NA; length: 14; V: TRBV5-6; CDR3: CASTSGPRDTEAFF
size: NA; length: 18; V: TRBV7-3; CDR3: CASSLIVAGGPGTGELFF
size: NA; length: 12; V: TRBV5-1; CDR3: CASSLARETQYF
size: NA; length: 15; V: TRBV24-1; CDR3: CATSDPSRGADTQYF
size: NA; length: 13; V: TRBV30; CDR3: CAWSGGTRNTIYF
size: NA; length: 13; V: TRBV5-1; CDR3: CASSSGPDTEAFF
size: NA; length: 13; V: TRBV28; CDR3: CASSLLGVTEAFF
size: NA; length: 14; V: TRBV7-3; CDR3: CASSLTGITDTQYF
size: NA; length: 12; V: TRBV19; CDR3: CASTGGRYGYTF
size: once; length: 15; V: TRBV28; CDR3: CASSPMTTFQETQYF
size: once; length: 19; V: TRBV27; CDR3: CASSPRAGAWASGANVLTF
size: NA; length: 13; V: TRBV5-6; CDR3: CASSFRRNEKLFF
size: NA; length: 13; V: TRBV6-5; CDR3: CASSPPYGNTIYF
size: NA; length: 15; V: TRBV9; CDR3: CASSAPGLSTDTQYF
size: few; length: 14; V: TRBV6-1; CDR3: CASSESQSQETQYF
size: NA; length: 14; V: TRBV6-2/TRBV6-3; CDR3: CASSYVDRDQPQHF
size: NA; length: 14; V: TRBV7-9; CDR3: CASSSPDPKKTQYF
size: NA; length: 14; V: TRBV7-2; CDR3: CASSLPGGTDTQYF
size: NA; length: 13; V: TRBV10-2; CDR3: CASSNTVNYGYTF
size: once; length: 14; V: TRBV5-1; CDR3: CASSRDSGNTEAFF
size: NA; length: 14; V: TRBV28; CDR3: CASTLGQGHRPQHF
size: NA; length: 15; V: TRBV6-5; CDR3: CASTDRSSYNSPLHF
size: NA; length: 14; V: TRBV6-6; CDR3: CALGGEGGTDTQYF
size: NA; length: 15; V: TRBV28; CDR3: CASSPKIQVNQPQHF
size: NA; length: 17; V: TRBV5-6; CDR3: CASSLRGTGQGKSPLHF
size: NA; length: 15; V: TRBV18; CDR3: CASSPPGTSTDTQYF
size: NA; length: 15; V: TRBV7-3; CDR3: CASSFIQGHGNEQFF
size: NA; length: 20; V: TRBV5-1; CDR3: CASSLASLSGGLAERETQYF
size: few; length: 18; V: TRBV28; CDR3: CASSSTPMTWGRVYGYTF
size: NA; length: 14; V: TRBV28; CDR3: CASRWTGGAYGYTF
size: few; length: 17; V: TRBV15; CDR3: CATSRIGRVGSYNEQFF
size: once; length: 14; V: TRBV4-2; CDR3: CASSRGLQNTEAFF
size: few; length: 12; V: TRBV27; CDR3: CASSTVGETQYF
size: NA; length: 16; V: TRBV6-6; CDR3: CASSYGGHHSNQPQHF
size: NA; length: 14; V: TRBV6-4; CDR3: CATRQGSGTDTQYF
size: NA; length: 16; V: TRBV19; CDR3: CASSMSGSSYNSPLHF
size: NA; length: 15; V: TRBV24-1; CDR3: CATSDPTGTGYGYTF
size: NA; length: 14; V: TRBV19; CDR3: CASSPLFRDTEAFF
size: NA; length: 15; V: TRBV9; CDR3: CASSVADSNQETQYF
size: few; length: 12; V: TRBV6-4; CDR3: CASSDTGNELIF
size: once; length: 12; V: TRBV19; CDR3: CASSTWYYGYTF